The present TCR beta chain was sequenced within a study of T cell responses to AZD1222 COVID-19 vaccine. Overall study results and limits: Epitopes outside B.1.351 and B.1.1.7 mutated regions reportedly drew nearly half of spike TCRs. Every sample of the repertoires postdated the peak T cell response. CD4 TCRs associated with vaccination spanned spike, dominating at 160-218 and 743-854. White British people made up most donors, females outnumbered males, and clonal diversity was possibly underestimated.

Measured with immunoSEQ multiplex PCR; TCRdb has only the in-frame clones, and not every one. This sample has 100,000 or so clones; about 89% occur once, and the top ten carry around 5.5%. This CDR3 has 15 amino acids. V dropped 3 bases and J dropped 0 bases, with 9 bases sitting between them. The germline V gene has CDR1 MNHEY and CDR2 SMNVEV (reference sequence). As concerns this clone: The antigen is not known.

The sample in question was peripheral blood, obtained 28 days after the second AZD1222 dose. This TCR was recovered from an adult who received the AZD1222 COVID-19 vaccine. J is TRBJ1-3 and V is TRBV27, with no clear D. The chain's CDR3 is CASSFLGNSGNTIYF. The CDR3 DNA reads as TGTGCCAGCAGTTTCTTAGGGAACTCTGGAAACACCATATATTTT.